Listed below are T cell receptor beta chains from one sample, sequenced in a study of shared clonotypes between healthy human individuals. Assay used: immunoSEQ multiplex PCR; TCRdb lists only in-frame clones, some missing. The sample records about 690,000 clones, about 92% being singletons. The specimen sequenced was memory CD8+ T cells from PBMCs. The receptors stem from a man between 18 and 35 years old in good health. Some clones in this sample may be carry-over from other donors' samples. Both conserved end residues are part of each CDR3. The D gene is left open where the match is weak. The size entry is marked missing in some rows and otherwise reads once, few, many or a size class.

j_call v_call cdr3_length d_call clone_size cdr3_nt cdr3_aa
TRBJ1-2 TRBV21-1 18 - - TGTGCCAGCAGCTCCAGGGGCAGAAGTCCTCGAAGGAACTATGGCTACACCTTC CASSSRGRSPRRNYGYTF
TRBJ1-2 TRBV14 12 - - TGTGCCAGCAATCGGGGCGGGGATGGCTACACCTTC CASNRGGDGYTF
TRBJ2-2 TRBV19 18 TRBD2 - TGTGCCAGTATCCCCGAACTAGCGGAGCCATGGAACACCGGGGAGCTGTTTTTT CASIPELAEPWNTGELFF
TRBJ1-1 TRBV7-8 14 - once TGTGCCAGCAGCTCACGGACGGAGAACACTGAAGCTTTCTTT CASSSRTENTEAFF
TRBJ1-5 TRBV9 14 TRBD1 - TGTGCCAGCAGCGTGACAGGGAGTAATCAGCCCCAGCATTTT CASSVTGSNQPQHF
TRBJ1-2 TRBV19 13 - - TGTGCCAGTAGTCCGGGGGTGAACTATGGCTACACCTTC CASSPGVNYGYTF
TRBJ1-2 TRBV7-8 16 - once TGTGCCAGCAGCAGAACCGTCCGGAGTACTAACTATGGCTACACCTTC CASSRTVRSTNYGYTF
TRBJ2-7 TRBV7-9 19 TRBD1 - TGTGCCAGCAGCTCACCAGACCGGCCTCAGGGGGACGCGGGCTACGAGCAGTACTTC CASSSPDRPQGDAGYEQYF
TRBJ1-1 TRBV27 11 - - TGTGCCAGCTTGGGGGGGACTGAAGCTTTCTTT CASLGGTEAFF
TRBJ1-3 TRBV10-3 18 TRBD1 - TGTGCCATACTATCCCCCCTGGGGACAGACATCTCTGGAAACACCATATATTTT CAILSPLGTDISGNTIYF
TRBJ1-3 TRBV7-9 17 - - TGTGCCTTTCGGGCGGAATATCTTCAACGGGGGGGAAACACCATATATTTT CAFRAEYLQRGGNTIYF
TRBJ2-3 TRBV2 15 - - TGTGCCAGCAGTGAAGGAACCATGAGCACAGATACGCAGTATTTT CASSEGTMSTDTQYF
TRBJ1-2 TRBV19 14 - - TGTGCCAGTAGTACCCTTCTGGGCAGGAGAGACTACACCTTC CASSTLLGRRDYTF
TRBJ2-3 TRBV7-2 17 TRBD2 - TGTGCCAGCAGCTTATTTCGGCGGGAGACTAGCACAGATACGCAGTATTTT CASSLFRRETSTDTQYF
TRBJ2-2 TRBV29-1 13 - - TGCAGCGTTGAGGCCGGGAACACCGGGGAGCTGTTTTTT CSVEAGNTGELFF
TRBJ1-4 TRBV27 14 - - TGTGCCAGCAGTTTTACGGGAGGGGGGGAAAAACTGTTTTTT CASSFTGGGEKLFF
TRBJ2-3 TRBV29-1 11 - - TGCAGCGTGTATCTGACAGATACGCAGTATTTT CSVYLTDTQYF
TRBJ2-7 TRBV11-2 14 - - TGTGCCAGCAGCTTAGAGACAAGCTCCTACGAGCAGTACTTC CASSLETSSYEQYF
TRBJ2-2 TRBV5-1 16 - - TGCGCCAGCAGCTTGGCGGGACTGGCGGCCCGAGGGGAGCTGTTTTTT CASSLAGLAARGELFF
TRBJ2-7 TRBV4-1 13 - once TGCGCCAGCAGCCCTGTGGGGCCCTACGAGCAGTACTTC CASSPVGPYEQYF
TRBJ1-2 TRBV5-1 15 - - TGCGCCAGCAGCTTATTCGACGGCGGACTAGGGGGCTACACCTTC CASSLFDGGLGGYTF
TRBJ2-5 TRBV4-1 15 - - TGCGCCAGCAGCCAAGATCCGGGGGGCCCAGAGACCCAGTACTTC CASSQDPGGPETQYF
TRBJ2-2 TRBV5-1 23 TRBD2 - TGCGCCAGCAGCGCACGGGGCTTTCTTAGCGGGGGGCCCTCATTAGACAACACCGGGGAGCTGTTTTTT CASSARGFLSGGPSLDNTGELFF
TRBJ2-7 TRBV30 13 - - TGTGCCTGGAGACTGGGACCGCCAGGGGAGCAGTACTTC CAWRLGPPGEQYF
TRBJ2-7 TRBV7-9 15 - - TGTGCCAGCAGCTCGGACATTCAGTCGATGTGGGAGCAGTACTTC CASSSDIQSMWEQYF
TRBJ2-1 TRBV5-6 12 - - TGTGCCAGCAGCTTTATAAGGGGTGAGCAGTTCTTC CASSFIRGEQFF
TRBJ2-5 TRBV7-6 15 - - TGTGCCAGCAGCTTAGCGGTGAGGGGAGGAGAGACCCAGTACTTC CASSLAVRGGETQYF
TRBJ1-1 TRBV6-6 12 - - TGTGCCAGCAGTCCAGGGGCCACTGAAGCTTTCTTT CASSPGATEAFF
TRBJ2-7 TRBV19 15 TRBD2 few TGTGCCAGTAGTAAAGGGGGGACTAGCGGCTACGAGCAGTACTTC CASSKGGTSGYEQYF
TRBJ2-1 TRBV27 14 - - TGTGCCAGCAGTTTAATGGGGGGATACAATGAGCAGTTCTTC CASSLMGGYNEQFF
TRBJ1-5 TRBV16 12 - - TGTGCCAGCAGCCGGGGGGGCCAGCCCCAGCATTTT CASSRGGQPQHF
TRBJ2-7 TRBV6-6 12 TRBD1 - TGTGCCGCCGGGACAGGGCCTTACGAGCAGTACTTC CAAGTGPYEQYF
TRBJ1-1 TRBV15 16 - - TGTGCCACCAGCAGAGATCGTCGGCAGGTGGGTACTGAAGCTTTCTTT CATSRDRRQVGTEAFF
TRBJ2-2 TRBV19 19 TRBD2 - TGTGCCAGTACCAGACTAGCGGGAGGCCACAAAAGCTACACCGGGGAGCTGTTTTTT CASTRLAGGHKSYTGELFF
TRBJ2-3 TRBV11-2 15 - - TGTGCCAGCAGCTTAGTAGCGCGCGAGACAGATACGCAGTATTTT CASSLVARETDTQYF
TRBJ1-5 TRBV9 16 - once TGTGCCAGCAGCCCTGGCGGGGGGGGACTCCATCAGCCCCAGCATTTT CASSPGGGGLHQPQHF
TRBJ1-4 TRBV19 16 - - TGTGCCAGTAGTACATACCTCCACGTTCGACTTGAAAAACTGTTTTTT CASSTYLHVRLEKLFF
TRBJ1-5 TRBV10-3 16 - - TGTGCCATCAGTGAGTCGGCAGGTTATAGCAATCAGCCCCAGCATTTT CAISESAGYSNQPQHF
TRBJ2-7 TRBV27 14 TRBD1 once TGTGCCAGCAGTTTGGGACAGGCGAAATACGAGCAGTACTTC CASSLGQAKYEQYF
TRBJ1-2 TRBV29-1 14 TRBD1 - TGCAGCGCCGTGGACAGGGAAAGGACTTATGGCTACACCTTC CSAVDRERTYGYTF
TRBJ2-7 TRBV27 20 TRBD1 - TGTGCCAGCAGCAAGATGGTAGCACAGGGGGCAGAAAGGATCTCGTACGAGCAGTACTTC CASSKMVAQGAERISYEQYF
TRBJ2-2 TRBV7-2 14 - - TGTGCCAGCAGCCCCGGACTTTACACCGGGGAGCTGTTTTTT CASSPGLYTGELFF
TRBJ1-1 TRBV5-1 15 - once TGCGCCAGCTTCGAGCCGTCGGGCTGGAACACTGAAGCTTTCTTT CASFEPSGWNTEAFF
TRBJ2-7 TRBV6-1 16 TRBD1 - TGTGCCAGCAGTGAATGGGGACAGGGGGCAATCGACGAGCAGTACTTC CASSEWGQGAIDEQYF
TRBJ2-7 TRBV18 15 TRBD1 - TGTGCCAGCTCACCAAGGCAGGGGGACTCCTACGAGCAGTACTTC CASSPRQGDSYEQYF